This T cell receptor beta chain comes out of a study of blood T cell repertoires in COVID-19. Libraries were prepared by immunoSEQ multiplex PCR; TCRdb keeps only in-frame clonotypes and omits some of them. The sample lists 35,000 to 45,000 clones; approximately 90% were seen once. This clone was detected a few times. This CDR3 region has 17 residues. V dropped 3 bases and J dropped 7; count of bases not matched to a gene: 10. The germline CDR1 and CDR2 sequences are SEHNR and FQNEAQ (reference sequence). Sequencing was carried out using peripheral blood. The rearrangement joins TRBV7-9 to TRBJ2-2, with TRBD2 matching over 11 bases. The receptor comes from a man in his sixties with active COVID-19. In DNA form, the CDR3 reads TGTGCCAGCAGCTTGGCTACTAGCGGGAGAATGGGCGGGGAGCTGTTTTTT. This translates into CASSLATSGRMGGELFF.